The 4 T cell receptor beta chains below were found in one sample sequenced in a study of cytomegalovirus exposure and HLA in healthy donors. Primers for the PCR totalled 60 Vbeta and 13 Jbeta. Libraries were prepared by immunoSEQ multiplex PCR; TCRdb keeps only in-frame clonotypes and omits some of them. The table lists around 93,000 clones, approximately 85% of them singletons. The specimen sequenced was PBMCs. The receptors were gathered from a man aged 25-40 years in good health and CMV-seropositive.

This clone has a handful of counts. This chain uses TRBV7-2 with TRBJ1-5; tentatively, D is TRBD1 (6 bases). Germline CDR1 SGHTA, CDR2 FQGNSA. The CDR3 consists of 16 residues. V gave up 5 bases and J gave up 2 bases, with 16 bases separating them. The CDR3 DNA is TGTGCCAGCAGCCCCCAAGGGGGTATCGGCAATCAGCCCCAGCATTTT. Its protein is CASSPQGGIGNQPQHF. The whole variable domain, filled in from reference TRBV7-2 and TRBJ1-5, reads GAGVSQSPSNKVTEKGKDVELRCDPISGHTALYWYRQSLGQGLEFLIYFQGNSAPDKSGLPSDRFSAERTGGSVSTLTIQRTQQEDSAVYLCASSPQGGIGNQPQHFGDGTRLSIL.

V gene TRBV5-4 combines with J gene TRBJ2-3, with TRBD1 identical over 7 bases. V gave up 9 bases and J gave up 8 bases; unmatched junction bases: 12. The germline V gene has CDR1 SGHNT and CDR2 YYREEE (reference sequence). This CDR3 is built from 13 residues. The CDR3 here is CATLLIGGATQYF. In DNA form, the CDR3 reads TGTGCCACCCTACTAATAGGGGGCGCTACGCAGTATTTT.

The chain has TRBV6-4 and TRBJ2-3; D not certain. V lost 0 bases and J 2 bases, leaving 6 bases between the germline ends. Germline CDR1 and CDR2: MRHNA and SNTAGT. CDR3 size: 14 residues. CDR3 amino acids: CASSDSRLTDTQYF. DNA for the CDR3: TGTGCCAGCAGTGACTCGCGGCTCACAGATACGCAGTATTTT.

The chain has TRBV2 and TRBJ2-7; no clear D gene. Deletions cut 4 bases from V and 1 base from J, with 2 bases between. In germline, CDR1 is SNHLY, CDR2 FYNNEI. The CDR3 is 11 amino acids. CDR3 protein: CASSASYEQYF. DNA for the CDR3: TGTGCCAGCAGTGCTTCCTACGAGCAGTACTTC.